The T cell receptor (beta chain) described here comes from a study of blood T cell repertoires in COVID-19 (dated by TCRdb to 2018 to 2020). General notes on the study: Samples covering the acute and convalescent phases of COVID-19 were provided by collaborators in the United States, Italy and Spain. Where available, HLA class I and class II types were taken from metadata supplied by the sample provider and were not determined by assay-based typing. Nearly every sample came with metadata listing a de-identified subject ID, COVID-19 status, age in years and sex. The samples were drawn from the first 160 participants of the ongoing ImmuneRACE study and from 1,254 subjects provided by 6 global collaborators. The prospective study material was composed of cDNA or gDNA derived from T cells, B-cell-depleted T cells, or PBMCs. The dataset comprised deeply sampled blood TCRbeta repertoires from subjects exposed to, actively infected with, or recovered from COVID-19. The repertoires were released in a freely available public database intended as a resource for research on the immune response to SARS-CoV-2. Summary of the overall study and its limitations: How much clinical and demographic metadata was included differed by source and by participant, and the metadata was provided uncurated.

The immunoSEQ Assay, a bias-controlled multiplex PCR, was used to amplify TCRbeta CDR3 regions from genomic DNA. The paper's processing steps were these. Within the assay, amplification of reference gene primers was used to estimate how many nucleated cells each sample contained. To quantify the absolute abundance of each unique TCRbeta CDR3 rearrangement, sequence reads were collapsed and filtered. For each sample, productive Simpson clonality was calculated by taking the square root of Simpson's diversity index across productive rearrangements. Held by TCRdb, this immuneACCESS table contains in-frame sequences only and omits some clones. Under half of the omission traces to an unresolved V gene where checked; the cause of the rest is unknown. That table furnishes V, J and clone size, whereas the DNA furnished D and trimming. This sample has fewer than 400,000 clones in its table, and 85% of those were observed once. 1.9% of the sample lies in the top ten.

Notes on this clone: Which antigen it targets is not known. No clone much larger than this one lies a single base away; base qualities are absent.

Enrolling through a virtual design, the prospective study's participants ranged in age from roughly 18 to 95 years and lived across some 23 United States geographic areas. Cohort assignment in the prospective study relied on participant-reported clinical history from a screening survey and a study questionnaire. A participant counted as exposed if, within 2 weeks of entering the study, that participant had been in contact with someone who had a PCR-confirmed or clinician-diagnosed COVID-19 case. In the prospective study, whole blood, serum and a nasopharyngeal or oropharyngeal swab were collected from each participant by mobile phlebotomists. Participants in the prospective study had the option to provide additional blood draws and questionnaires over an approximately two-month period. Before DNA extraction, prospective study blood samples were shipped either frozen or at room temperature. Germline trimming amounts to 5 bases on V and 5 bases on J, with 18 as the count of junction bases outside the gene matches. The germline V gene provides CDR1 SGHVS and CDR2 FNYEAQ. From cysteine to phenylalanine, the CDR3 is 20 amino acids long. Only the CDR3 DNA is retained, 60 bases long and in frame from the first base.

The clonotype was recovered from a woman in her twenties or thirties who had been exposed to COVID-19. The sequence is built from TRBV7-6 and TRBJ2-2; 12 of the junction bases match TRBD2. The sample consisted of PBMCs or T cells enriched from blood (not recorded which). The CDR3 region: CASSPRATSGRGLGTGELFF. The sequence in DNA is TGTGCCAGCAGCCCGCGAGCGACTAGCGGGAGAGGGTTAGGTACCGGGGAGCTGTTTTTT.